These T cell receptor beta chains were read from a single sample in a study of cytomegalovirus exposure and HLA in healthy donors. Profiled with immunoSEQ multiplex PCR; TCRdb holds only in-frame clones, not every one. The sample carries approximately 150,000 clones, roughly 80% recorded once. Sequenced sample: PBMCs. These receptor sequences come from a man aged 25 to 45 in good health and CMV-seronegative. Both conserved end residues are part of each CDR3. D genes are given only for firm matches. Clone size is given for some rows only: seen once, a few or many times, or a class if the clone is expanded.

v_gene,d_gene,j_gene,abundance,CDR3aa,CDR3nt
TRBV30,.,TRBJ1-2,.,CAWSVPTNYGYTF,TGTGCCTGGAGTGTACCTACTAACTATGGCTACACCTTC
TRBV7-3,TRBD2,TRBJ2-1,once,CASSLAGGYNEQFF,TGTGCCAGCAGCTTAGCGGGAGGGTACAATGAGCAGTTCTTC
TRBV6-6,.,TRBJ2-6,.,CAIGGPRPAGANVLTF,TGTGCCATTGGAGGACCGCGGCCGGCTGGGGCCAACGTCCTGACTTTC
TRBV19,.,TRBJ1-2,.,CASSLDLREGYTF,TGTGCCAGTAGTCTTGACCTGAGGGAAGGCTACACCTTC
TRBV7-9,.,TRBJ2-7,.,CASSPRGKPYEQYF,TGTGCCAGCAGCCCTCGGGGAAAACCCTACGAGCAGTACTTC
TRBV28,TRBD1,TRBJ1-2,.,CASRGSTGVGYTF,TGTGCCAGCAGGGGCTCGACAGGGGTCGGCTACACCTTC
TRBV27,.,TRBJ2-2,few,CASSFSWTSSGGELFF,TGTGCCAGCAGTTTTTCTTGGACTTCCTCGGGCGGGGAGCTGTTTTTT
TRBV29-1,TRBD2,TRBJ2-2,once,CSVKTSGRAHTGELFF,TGCAGCGTTAAAACTAGCGGGAGGGCCCACACCGGGGAGCTGTTTTTT
TRBV28,.,TRBJ1-5,.,CASSSPGQTLQTRRNQPQHF,TGTGCCAGCAGTTCCCCCGGACAGACCCTCCAAACGAGGCGCAATCAGCCCCAGCATTTT
TRBV29-1,TRBD2,TRBJ2-1,.,CSVEGSGTPNEQFF,TGCAGCGTTGAAGGTAGCGGGACCCCCAATGAGCAGTTCTTC
TRBV19,TRBD1,TRBJ1-2,.,CASSIEARGNYGYTF,TGTGCCAGTAGTATAGAGGCCAGGGGGAACTATGGCTACACCTTC
TRBV11-2,.,TRBJ2-7,.,CASSYTARENYEQYF,TGTGCCAGCAGCTATACCGCTAGGGAGAACTACGAGCAGTACTTC
TRBV28,.,TRBJ1-1,.,CASSQPPLMFSGIGLVNTEAFF,TGTGCCAGCAGTCAACCCCCGCTGATGTTTTCAGGGATTGGTTTGGTGAACACTGAAGCTTTCTTT
TRBV5-4,.,TRBJ1-2,.,CASGGLYGYTF,TGTGCCAGCGGCGGCCTCTATGGCTACACCTTC
TRBV6-5,.,TRBJ2-1,.,CASSYQLSESNGQFF,TGTGCCAGCAGTTACCAGCTATCGGAGAGCAATGGGCAGTTCTTC
TRBV11-2,.,TRBJ2-1,.,CASSSTLEVLWNEQFF,TGTGCCAGCAGCTCGACCCTAGAGGTCTTGTGGAATGAGCAGTTCTTC
TRBV5-1,.,TRBJ1-5,.,CASSLAGGDAQHF,TGCGCCAGCAGCTTGGCCGGGGGTGATGCCCAGCATTTT
TRBV30,TRBD1,TRBJ2-2,.,CARQGTFTGELFF,TGTGCCCGACAGGGGACCTTCACCGGGGAGCTGTTTTTT
TRBV27,.,TRBJ1-5,.,CASSFPAAGLSQPQHF,TGTGCCAGCAGTTTCCCCGCGGCAGGGCTAAGCCAGCCCCAGCATTTT
TRBV9,TRBD2,TRBJ2-5,.,CASSPAGSGETQYF,TGTGCCAGCAGCCCAGCGGGATCGGGAGAGACCCAGTACTTC
TRBV2,TRBD1,TRBJ1-6,.,CASTLDRVNSPLHF,TGTGCCAGCACCTTAGACAGGGTAAATTCACCCCTCCACTTT
TRBV6-1,TRBD2,TRBJ2-5,.,CASSEFGTSTLSIGQETQYF,TGTGCCAGCAGTGAATTTGGGACTAGTACTCTCTCGATTGGCCAAGAGACCCAGTACTTC
TRBV27,.,TRBJ1-5,.,CASSLQDSWGPQHF,TGTGCCAGCAGTTTACAGGACAGTTGGGGGCCCCAGCATTTT
TRBV2,TRBD2,TRBJ2-1,few,CAILSGSSYNEQFF,TGTGCCATCCTTAGCGGGAGCTCCTACAATGAGCAGTTCTTC
TRBV5-4,.,TRBJ1-2,.,CASSFDQGDVGGYTF,TGTGCCAGCAGCTTTGACCAGGGCGACGTGGGGGGCTACACCTTC
TRBV7-9,.,TRBJ1-1,.,CSSSLGGEVEAFF,TGTTCCAGCAGCTTAGGGGGGGAGGTTGAAGCTTTCTTT
TRBV6-5,TRBD2,TRBJ2-5,.,CASSYLSASGSLKQYF,TGTGCCAGCAGTTACCTGTCAGCTAGCGGGTCCTTGAAGCAGTACTTC
TRBV19,TRBD1,TRBJ2-2,.,CASKGAGGTGELFF,TGTGCCAGTAAGGGGGCAGGGGGAACCGGGGAGCTGTTTTTT
TRBV9,.,TRBJ2-2,.,CASSLSGLMFANTGELFF,TGTGCCAGCAGCCTCTCGGGACTTATGTTCGCGAACACCGGGGAGCTGTTTTTT
TRBV9,.,TRBJ1-4,.,CASSISPGLREKLFF,TGTGCCAGCAGTATATCGCCGGGTCTAAGGGAAAAACTGTTTTTT
TRBV30,.,TRBJ1-4,.,CAWSVGPKLFF,TGTGCCTGGAGTGTGGGCCCAAAACTGTTTTTT
TRBV19,.,TRBJ1-1,.,CASSVTRGIRGAFF,TGTGCCAGTAGTGTCACCCGGGGGATCCGTGGAGCTTTCTTT
TRBV27,.,TRBJ1-2,.,CASSLSTERGYTF,TGTGCCAGCAGTTTATCCACGGAGCGGGGCTACACCTTC
TRBV28,TRBD1,TRBJ2-1,.,CASSSDRRYNEQFF,TGTGCCAGCAGTTCGGACAGGCGCTACAATGAGCAGTTCTTC